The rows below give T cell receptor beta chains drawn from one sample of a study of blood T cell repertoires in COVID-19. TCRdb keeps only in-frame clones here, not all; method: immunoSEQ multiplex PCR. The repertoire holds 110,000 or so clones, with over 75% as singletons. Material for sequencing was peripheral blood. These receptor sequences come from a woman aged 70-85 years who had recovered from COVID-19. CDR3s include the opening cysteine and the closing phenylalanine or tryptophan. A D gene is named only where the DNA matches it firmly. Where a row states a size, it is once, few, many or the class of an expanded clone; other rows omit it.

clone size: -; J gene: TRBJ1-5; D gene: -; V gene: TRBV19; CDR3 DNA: TGTGCCACCTCGGAGGCAGGGAGGAGCAATCAGCCCCAGCATTTT; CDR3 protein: CATSEAGRSNQPQHF
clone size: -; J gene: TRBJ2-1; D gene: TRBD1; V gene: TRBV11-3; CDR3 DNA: TGTGCCAGCAGCTCCCGGACAGGGACCTACAATGAGCAGTTCTTC; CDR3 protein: CASSSRTGTYNEQFF
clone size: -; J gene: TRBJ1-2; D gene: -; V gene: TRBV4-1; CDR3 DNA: TGCGCCAGCAGCCAAACCGGGACACTTAACTATGGCTACACCTTC; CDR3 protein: CASSQTGTLNYGYTF
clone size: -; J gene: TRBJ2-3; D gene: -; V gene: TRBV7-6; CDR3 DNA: TGTGCCAGCAGCTTTGGAGGACCCGATACGCAGTATTTT; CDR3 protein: CASSFGGPDTQYF
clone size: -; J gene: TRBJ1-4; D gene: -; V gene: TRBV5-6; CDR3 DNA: TGTGCCAGCAGCTTGGCGGGTTCAGGGGTAGAAGAAAAACTGTTTTTT; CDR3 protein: CASSLAGSGVEEKLFF
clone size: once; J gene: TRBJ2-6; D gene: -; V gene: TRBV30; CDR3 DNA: TGTGCCTGGATAGAGGTCTCTGGGGCCAACGTCCTGACTTTC; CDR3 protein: CAWIEVSGANVLTF
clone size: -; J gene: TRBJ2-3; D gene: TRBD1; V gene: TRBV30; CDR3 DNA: TGTGCCTGGAGTGTACAGGGGACAGATACGCAGTATTTT; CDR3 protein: CAWSVQGTDTQYF
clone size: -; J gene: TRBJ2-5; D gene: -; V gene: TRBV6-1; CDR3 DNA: TGTGCCAGCAGTGAAGAAGATGGAGAACTGTTCCAAGAGACCCAGTACTTC; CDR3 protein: CASSEEDGELFQETQYF
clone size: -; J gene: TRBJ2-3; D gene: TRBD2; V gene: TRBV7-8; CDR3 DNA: TGTGCCAGCAGCCGGACTAGCGGGACAGATACGCAGTATTTT; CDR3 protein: CASSRTSGTDTQYF
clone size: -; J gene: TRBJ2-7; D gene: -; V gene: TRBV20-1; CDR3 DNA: TGCAGTGCTAGTGGCCTTGATTACGGTGGCGGCCCGGGGCAGTACTTC; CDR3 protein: CSASGLDYGGGPGQYF
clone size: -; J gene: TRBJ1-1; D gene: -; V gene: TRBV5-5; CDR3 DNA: TGTGCCAGCAGCTTGGATGGGGCCTTGAACACTGAAGCTTTCTTT; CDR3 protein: CASSLDGALNTEAFF
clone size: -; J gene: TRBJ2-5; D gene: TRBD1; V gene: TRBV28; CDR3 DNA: TGTGCCAGCAACCCCCCCGGGACAGGGGGAGAGACCCAGTACTTC; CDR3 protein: CASNPPGTGGETQYF
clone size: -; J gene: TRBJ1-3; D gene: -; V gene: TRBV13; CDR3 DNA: TGTGCCAGCAGCTTAGGCAGGGGATCTGGAAACACCATATATTTT; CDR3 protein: CASSLGRGSGNTIYF
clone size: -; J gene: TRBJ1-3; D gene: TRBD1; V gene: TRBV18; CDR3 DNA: TGTGCCAGCTCACCGGGACAGACCTCTGGAAACACCATATATTTT; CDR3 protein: CASSPGQTSGNTIYF
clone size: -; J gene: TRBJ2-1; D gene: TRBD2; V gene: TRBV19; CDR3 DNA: TGTGCCAGTAGTATAGCCCCCGGGAGGGGGGGCTCCTACAATGAGCAGTTCTTC; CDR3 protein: CASSIAPGRGGSYNEQFF
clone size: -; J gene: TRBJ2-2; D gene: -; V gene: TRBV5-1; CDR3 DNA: TGCGCCACCGTCCGGACAGTGACCGGGGAGCTGTTTTTT; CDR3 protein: CATVRTVTGELFF
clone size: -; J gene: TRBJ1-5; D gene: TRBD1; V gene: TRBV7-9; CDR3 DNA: TGTGCCAGCAGCTTAAAAGGGGGCGTCGGTCAGCCCCAGCATTTT; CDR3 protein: CASSLKGGVGQPQHF
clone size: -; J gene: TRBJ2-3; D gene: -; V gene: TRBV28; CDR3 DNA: TGTGCCAGCCGGATGTGGAGTAGGACAGATACGCAGTATTTT; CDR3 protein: CASRMWSRTDTQYF
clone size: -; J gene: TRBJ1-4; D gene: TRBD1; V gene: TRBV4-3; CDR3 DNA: TGCGCCAGCAGCCAAGTGGTAGGGGGCACGGTCGATGAAAAACTGTTTTTT; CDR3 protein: CASSQVVGGTVDEKLFF
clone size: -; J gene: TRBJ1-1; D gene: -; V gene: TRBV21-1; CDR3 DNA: TGTGCCAGCAGATTCGGAGCTTTCTTT; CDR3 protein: CASRFGAFF
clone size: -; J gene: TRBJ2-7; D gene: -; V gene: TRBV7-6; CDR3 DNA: TGTGCCAGCAGCCCAGGGGTCCATGGGGACTCCTACGAGCAGTACTTC; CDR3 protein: CASSPGVHGDSYEQYF
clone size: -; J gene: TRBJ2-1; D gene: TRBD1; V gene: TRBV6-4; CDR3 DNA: TGTGCCAGCAGTGACCCCTCAAATCGACAGGGGAGGCAGTTCTTC; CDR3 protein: CASSDPSNRQGRQFF
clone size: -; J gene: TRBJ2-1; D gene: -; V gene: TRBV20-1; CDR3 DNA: TGCAGTGCTAGTCCCGCGGGCGTGAGGAATGAGCAGTTCTTC; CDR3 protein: CSASPAGVRNEQFF
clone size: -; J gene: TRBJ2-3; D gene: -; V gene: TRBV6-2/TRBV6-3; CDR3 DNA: TGTGCCAGCAGTGACCTAGTTTGGGGCACAGATACGCAGTATTTT; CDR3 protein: CASSDLVWGTDTQYF
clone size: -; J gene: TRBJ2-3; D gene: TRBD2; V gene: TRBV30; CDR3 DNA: TGTGCCTGGAGTCCGGGACTAGCGGATACGCAGTATTTT; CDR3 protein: CAWSPGLADTQYF
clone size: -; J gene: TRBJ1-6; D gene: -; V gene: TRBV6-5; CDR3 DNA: TGTGCCAGCACTTACTCGGAGGCAGGGAGGGCACCCCTCCACTTT; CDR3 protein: CASTYSEAGRAPLHF
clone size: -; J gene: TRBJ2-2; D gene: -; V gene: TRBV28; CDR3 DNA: TGTGCCAGCAGTTTTACAGGAGTTGGAATGAACACCGGGGAGCTGTTTTTT; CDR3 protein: CASSFTGVGMNTGELFF
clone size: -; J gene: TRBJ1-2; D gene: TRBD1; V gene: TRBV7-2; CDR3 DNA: TGTGCCAGCAGCGTCCGACAGGGTGGCTACACCTTC; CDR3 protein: CASSVRQGGYTF
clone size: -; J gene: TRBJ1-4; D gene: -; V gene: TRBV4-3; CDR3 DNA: TGCGCCAGCAGCCAGTCTCAGGGAAGGCTGTTTTTT; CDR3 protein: CASSQSQGRLFF